A selection of T cell receptor beta chains follows, all from one sample in a study of blood T cell repertoires in COVID-19. Generated by immunoSEQ multiplex PCR, the TCRdb table keeps only in-frame clones and is missing some. The table has around 230,000 clones, nearly 90% seen once. Sample: PBMCs or T cells enriched from blood (not recorded which). The origin of the receptors is a woman in her 30s with acute COVID-19. CDR3s include the opening cysteine and the closing phenylalanine or tryptophan. D genes are given only for firm matches. Only some rows state a clone size, as once, few, many or a class for expanded clones.

cdr3_aa cdr3_nt d_call j_call v_call clone_size
CASSPLGVGQPQHF TGTGCCAGTAGCCCGCTAGGGGTTGGTCAGCCCCAGCATTTT . TRBJ1-5 TRBV19 .
CASSISQGNEQFF TGCGCCAGCAGCATCTCACAGGGCAATGAGCAGTTCTTC . TRBJ2-1 TRBV4-3 .
CASSYNDRSGANVLTF TGTGCCAGCAGTTACAACGACAGATCTGGGGCCAACGTCCTGACTTTC . TRBJ2-6 TRBV6-5 .
CASSDLVGAGGYTF TGTGCCAGCAGTGATCTAGTAGGGGCTGGGGGCTACACCTTC . TRBJ1-2 TRBV2 .
CASSLGRATADTIYF TGTGCCAGCAGCTTAGGGAGGGCAACGGCAGACACCATATATTTT . TRBJ1-3 TRBV7-9 .
CASSPGGSTNYGYTF TGTGCCAGCAGCCCGGGGGGGTCAACTAACTATGGCTACACCTTC . TRBJ1-2 TRBV7-6 .
CASSPTDRNSYEQYF TGTGCCAGCAGCCCCACGGACAGAAACTCCTACGAGCAGTACTTC . TRBJ2-7 TRBV9 once
CASSITSGVEQFF TGTGCCAGTAGTATCACTAGCGGGGTTGAGCAGTTCTTC TRBD2 TRBJ2-1 TRBV19 .
CASSHRDRGSTDTQYF TGTGCCAGCAGCCACCGGGACAGGGGAAGCACAGATACGCAGTATTTT TRBD1 TRBJ2-3 TRBV4-2 .
CASSSGQASNQPQHF TGTGCCAGCAGCTCCGGACAGGCCAGCAATCAGCCCCAGCATTTT TRBD1 TRBJ1-5 TRBV7-9 .
CAWSVSGRGWFEEKLFF TGTGCCTGGAGTGTATCGGGCAGGGGGTGGTTTGAGGAAAAACTGTTTTTT TRBD1 TRBJ1-4 TRBV30 .
CASSYSGETQPQHF TGTGCCAGCAGTTACAGTGGGGAGACTCAGCCCCAGCATTTT . TRBJ1-5 TRBV6-2/TRBV6-3 .
CSYRGPDKNIQYF TGCAGCTACAGGGGGCCGGACAAAAACATTCAGTACTTC TRBD1 TRBJ2-4 TRBV29-1 .
CASSFRGGSTEAFF TGTGCCAGCAGTTTTCGAGGGGGTAGCACTGAAGCTTTCTTT . TRBJ1-1 TRBV6-5 .
CASSYQGGEAFF TGTGCCAGCAGTTACCAGGGAGGCGAGGCTTTCTTT . TRBJ1-1 TRBV7-6 .
CASSLVAQGFYEQYF TGTGCCAGCAGCTTAGTTGCACAGGGTTTCTACGAGCAGTACTTC . TRBJ2-7 TRBV7-2 once
CASRRGQGQPQHF TGTGCCAGCAGACGGGGTCAAGGCCAGCCCCAGCATTTT . TRBJ1-5 TRBV6-5 .
CASKGALGQNTEAFF TGCGCCAGCAAGGGGGCTTTAGGTCAGAACACTGAAGCTTTCTTT TRBD1 TRBJ1-1 TRBV10-2 .
CASSDGYGTVYEQYF TGCGCCAGCAGCGATGGCTACGGGACAGTCTACGAGCAGTACTTC TRBD1 TRBJ2-7 TRBV5-1 .
CASSPGTGGSDEQFF TGTGCCAGCAGCCCAGGGACAGGGGGCTCGGATGAGCAGTTCTTC TRBD1 TRBJ2-1 TRBV9 .
CASSRDRDNYGYTF TGTGCCAGTTCGAGGGACAGGGACAACTATGGCTACACCTTC TRBD1 TRBJ1-2 TRBV13 .
CASSYAGGNQPQHF TGTGCCAGCAGCTACGCTGGGGGGAATCAGCCCCAGCATTTT . TRBJ1-5 TRBV14 .
CASSETPTGAGQPQHF TGTGCCAGCAGTGAAACCCCGACAGGGGCAGGTCAGCCCCAGCATTTT TRBD1 TRBJ1-5 TRBV6-1 .
CASRYRGGADDGYTF TGCGCCAGCAGATACCGGGGGGGGGCTGACGATGGCTACACCTTC . TRBJ1-2 TRBV4-3 .
CASSPREGGTEAFF TGCGCCAGCAGCCCTCGGGAGGGCGGGACTGAAGCTTTCTTT . TRBJ1-1 TRBV4-1 .
CASPKWGGNLNTEAFF TGTGCCAGCCCAAAGTGGGGGGGGAATTTGAACACTGAAGCTTTCTTT . TRBJ1-1 TRBV2 .
CASSIGPLSAGAFF TGTGCCAGTAGTATAGGGCCCCTGAGCGCCGGAGCTTTCTTT . TRBJ1-1 TRBV19 .
CSARGDGYTF TGCAGTGCTCGGGGGGATGGCTACACCTTC . TRBJ1-2 TRBV20-1 .
CASSLEPNEKLFF TGCGCCAGCAGCTTGGAGCCTAATGAAAAACTGTTTTTT . TRBJ1-4 TRBV5-1 .
CASWGTYTEAFF TGTGCCAGCTGGGGCACGTACACTGAAGCTTTCTTT . TRBJ1-1 TRBV27 .
CAWSRANYGYTF TGTGCCTGGAGTCGGGCTAACTATGGCTACACCTTC . TRBJ1-2 TRBV30 .
CATSDFSGTGELFF TGTGCCACCAGTGATTTCTCGGGGACCGGGGAGCTGTTTTTT . TRBJ2-2 TRBV24-1 .
CASSESGHVQEQYF TGTGCCAGCAGTGAATCGGGACATGTTCAAGAGCAGTACTTC . TRBJ2-7 TRBV2 .
CASSLNVAEVTGELFF TGTGCCAGCAGTTTGAATGTAGCGGAAGTGACCGGGGAGCTGTTTTTT . TRBJ2-2 TRBV6-5 .
CASSFGRGGFIDTQYF TGTGCCAGCAGTTTTGGGCGGGGGGGCTTTATTGATACGCAGTATTTT TRBD2 TRBJ2-3 TRBV27 .
CASSEARIDREAYEQYF TGTGCCAGCAGTGAAGCTAGGATAGACAGGGAAGCCTACGAGCAGTACTTC TRBD1 TRBJ2-7 TRBV6-1 .
CASSPSDSLYGYTF TGTGCCAGCTCACCCTCGGACAGCTTATATGGCTACACCTTC . TRBJ1-2 TRBV18 .
CASMGGGWKLFF TGTGCCAGTATGGGCGGGGGGTGGAAACTGTTTTTT . TRBJ1-4 TRBV19 .
CSAPGSEGYTF TGCAGTGCCCCGGGGAGTGAAGGCTACACCTTC . TRBJ1-2 TRBV20-1 .
CASSLATSSTDTQYF TGCGCCAGCAGCTTGGCGACATCTAGCACAGATACGCAGTATTTT . TRBJ2-3 TRBV5-1 few
CASSLSGGYTGELFF TGTGCCAGCAGCTTATCGGGGGGGTACACCGGGGAGCTGTTTTTT TRBD2 TRBJ2-2 TRBV7-2 .
CASSLGWGQLYGYTF TGTGCCAGCAGCTTGGGATGGGGACAACTCTATGGCTACACCTTC . TRBJ1-2 TRBV7-2 .
CASSFVWGGGSNQPQHF TGTGCCAGCAGTTTCGTGTGGGGGGGCGGGAGCAATCAGCCCCAGCATTTT . TRBJ1-5 TRBV28 .
CASSPDLLASETQYF TGTGCCAGTAGTCCCGACTTACTAGCCTCGGAGACCCAGTACTTC . TRBJ2-5 TRBV19 few
CASSVAGTGSLDEQFF TGTGCCAGCAGCGTCGCCGGGACAGGGAGTCTAGATGAGCAGTTCTTC TRBD1 TRBJ2-1 TRBV9 .
CASSLTANTGELFF TGTGCCAGCAGCTTAACGGCTAACACCGGGGAGCTGTTTTTT . TRBJ2-2 TRBV7-3 .
CSVVFPGQWGQYF TGCAGCGTTGTTTTTCCGGGACAGTGGGGGCAGTACTTC TRBD1 TRBJ2-7 TRBV29-1 .